Listed here are 13 T cell receptor beta chains from one sample, sequenced in a study of blood T cells in healthy people across ages. Alongside a J-beta primer mix, a sample-barcoded 5' primer served in a second PCR lasting about 7 to 11 cycles. One entry per CDR3 protein results from TCRdb running MiXCR on the 5' RACE reads. Among about 650,000 distinct CDR3 sequences listed, roughly 32% were seen once. Sequencing used blood. The receptors were sampled from a woman aged 80 or over in good health.

This clonotype has more than one count but fewer than ten. The chain employs TRBV10-3 and TRBJ1-4; 8 nucleotides line up with TRBD1. The CDR3 has 13 residues. Germline V lookup: CDR1 ENHRY, CDR2 SYGVKD. Trimming at V came to 6 bases and at J to 4 bases, leaving 1 base not matched to a gene. CDR3 loop: CAIRDRGNEKLFF. In DNA, the CDR3 is TGTGCCATCAGAGACAGGGGTAATGAAAAACTGTTTTTT.

The chain joins TRBV20-1 to TRBJ2-5; the D is unclear. The CDR3 totals 14 residues. The V end was cut by 5 bases, the J end by 2 bases, with 15 bases between. The germline V gene has CDR1 DFQATT and CDR2 SNEGSKA (reference sequence). CDR3 sequence: CSAPKRLGQETQYF. The CDR3 DNA reads as TGCAGTGCTCCAAAGAGACTGGGACAAGAGACCCAGTACTTC.

This clonotype was seen a few times. A much larger clone is a single base away; this may be a read error. This sequence joins TRBV5-1 and TRBJ2-3; 9 nucleotides agree with TRBD1. J lost 6 bases, V lost 6 bases, and 8 bases had no gene match. The germline V gene has CDR1 SGHRS and CDR2 YFSETQ. This CDR3 is built from 14 residues. For the CDR3, the DNA is TGCGCCAGCAAGGGGACAGGGCCTTGGGATACGCAGTATTTT. As protein: CASKGTGPWDTQYF. Complete variable domain (other parts from reference TRBV5-1 and TRBJ2-3): KAGVTQTPRYLIKTRGQQVTLSCSPISGHRSVSWYQQTPGQGLQFLFEYFSETQRNKGNFPGRFSGRQFSNSRSEMNVSTLELGDSALYLCASKGTGPWDTQYFGPGTRLTVL.

The V gene is TRBV7-9, the J gene TRBJ2-3; no clear D gene. This CDR3 contains 12 residues. Germline V gene lookup returns CDR1 SEHNR and CDR2 FQNEAQ (reference sequence). Trimming removed 1 base at V and 14 bases at J, with 13 bases between. The CDR3 here is CASSLEGSLPYF. The CDR3 DNA reads as TGTGCCAGCAGCTTAGAGGGATCGCTCCCGTATTTT.

V is TRBV6-2 or TRBV6-3 and J is TRBJ2-4; perhaps TRBD1 as D (6 bases). The J call may not be correct, given that the DNA end is closer to TRBJ2-7. In germline, CDR1 is MNHEY, CDR2 SVGEGT. This CDR3 has 11 amino acids. CDR3 sequence reads: CASTMTGEQYF. The CDR3 nucleotides are TGTGCCAGCACCATGACAGGCGAGCAGTACTTC.

This clonotype was counted only a few times. The chain joins TRBV7-8 to TRBJ1-1, with D perhaps matching TRBD1 (5 bases). The CDR3 is made up of 15 amino acids. Trimming took 3 bases from V and 4 from J, leaving 15 bases between them. Germline lookup yields CDR1 SGHVS and CDR2 FQNEAQ. CDR3 sequence reads: CASSFRAGLSTEAFF. As DNA, the CDR3 is TGTGCCAGCAGCTTTCGAGCAGGGCTTTCCACTGAAGCTTTCTTT.

This clonotype was counted at least ten times. This sequence joins TRBV7-9 and TRBJ2-5; 11 nucleotides match TRBD2. The trim removed 1 base at V and 5 bases at J, leaving 6 bases unmatched. Germline V gene data show CDR1 as SEHNR and CDR2 as FQNEAQ (reference sequence). The CDR3 runs 16 residues. Here the CDR3 reads CASSLEGTSGPETQYF. In nucleotides, the CDR3 is TGTGCCAGCAGCTTAGAGGGGACTAGCGGACCGGAGACCCAGTACTTC. Full variable domain (missing parts from reference TRBV7-9 and TRBJ2-5): DTGVSQNPRHKITKRGQNVTFRCDPISEHNRLYWYRQTLGQGPEFLTYFQNEAQLEKSRLLSDRFSAERPKGSFSTLEIQRTEQGDSAMYLCASSLEGTSGPETQYFGPGTRLLVL.

V usage is TRBV20-1 and J usage is TRBJ1-1; TRBD1 agrees at 7 bases. This CDR3 is 13 amino acids long. Germline CDR1 reads DFQATT; CDR2 reads SNEGSKA (reference sequence). Germline trimming cut 0 bases from V and 11 bases from J; bases unmatched to any gene: 9. The CDR3 here is CSARDPDRASAFF. The DNA for the CDR3 is TGCAGTGCTAGAGATCCAGACAGGGCCTCGGCTTTCTTT.

This clonotype was seen many times. V and J are TRBV7-2 and TRBJ1-5; D is perhaps TRBD1 (5 bases). From germline, CDR1 is SGHTA and CDR2 FQGNSA. The V and J ends lost 5 bases and 5 bases respectively, with 10 bases between them. The CDR3 contains 13 residues. In DNA form, the CDR3 reads TGTGCCAGCAGCCCTCCGGGGGATCAGCCCCAGCATTTT. It is translated as CASSPPGDQPQHF.

The chain employs TRBV7-9 and TRBJ1-6, with a possible D match to TRBD1 (6 bases). The CDR3 has 16 amino acids. The V and J ends lost 5 bases and 10 bases respectively, with 21 bases between them. Per germline, CDR1 SEHNR and CDR2 FQNEAQ (reference sequence). The CDR3 bases are TGTGCCAGCAGCCCGCAGGGTCTGGGGGGGCGGTCACCCCTCCACTTT. Protein: CASSPQGLGGRSPLHF.

This clonotype was seen a handful of times. The rearrangement joins TRBV29-1 to TRBJ1-2, with 11 bases matching TRBD1. Germline trimming cut 6 bases from V and 8 bases from J; bases unmatched to any gene: 8. This CDR3 has 13 residues. Germline CDR1 SQVTM, CDR2 ANQGSEA. DNA of the CDR3: TGCAGCGTCCCCTGGGGACAGGGGGGCGGCTACACCTTC. Translation gives CSVPWGQGGGYTF.

J is TRBJ2-1 and V is TRBV29-1; 14 nucleotides line up with TRBD2. The V segment lost 6 bases and the J segment 7 bases; nucleotides outside the gene matches: 11. The germline V gene encodes CDR1 SQVTM and CDR2 ANQGSEA. This CDR3 has 16 amino acids. CDR3 bases: TGCAGCGTAGCCAACTCCGGGACTAGCGGGGGAAATGAGCAGTTCTTC. Encoded protein: CSVANSGTSGGNEQFF.

This chain uses TRBV9 with TRBJ1-6, with a weak D call TRBD1 (6 bases). The length of the CDR3 is 15 residues. Trimming removed 5 bases at V and 18 bases at J, with 27 bases between. Germline CDR1 and CDR2: SGDLS and YYNGEE. Written as DNA, the CDR3 is TGTGCCAGCAGAGGGGGGCGAGCGGAGAATTCACTCCCCCACTTT. It specifies CASRGGRAENSLPHF.